This record looks at one T cell receptor (beta chain) sequence and its context. Its antigen is currently unknown. The CDR3 extends over 17 amino acids. Germline V gene sequence: CDR1 MDHEN, CDR2 SYDVKM. Trimming took off 6 bases at V and 6 bases at J, with 24 bases between the two ends. TCRdb fed the 5' RACE reads into MiXCR, producing one record per CDR3 protein. The repertoire holds 100,000 to 150,000 distinct CDR3 sequences, 17% seen once, with approximately 30% in the top ten. The sample is drawn from a study of CD8 T cells in ankylosing spondylitis. Study-wide results and limits: Disease-linked clones were CD8+ and relatively rare in peripheral blood. One TCR beta motif, made up of several highly homologous variants, appeared characteristic of ankylosing spondylitis blood.

Sequenced material: blood, either unsorted or a sorted T cell fraction (not recorded which). This chain uses TRBV28 with TRBJ1-5; maybe TRBD1 (6 bases). The TCR was taken from a male donor with ankylosing spondylitis. The CDR3 loop reads CASRFTGIVVEGQPQHF. Written as DNA, the CDR3 is TGTGCCAGCAGGTTTACAGGGATTGTCGTGGAAGGTCAGCCCCAGCATTTT.